This T cell receptor (beta chain) was recovered during a study of breast tumors, draining lymph nodes, adjacent tissues (dated by TCRdb to 2016 to 2017). A note on the overall study: The study compared TCR beta repertoires across tumor, adjacent nontumor tissue and axillary lymph nodes from breast cancer patients. In human breast cancer, the study set out to assess how tumor, surrounding tissue and draining lymph node repertoires relate to one another and whether T cells might be exchanged between them. Study-wide conclusions, independent of this receptor: The data were judged consistent with most tumor T cells deriving from the lymph node and then expanding within tumor tissue. Tumor and nontumor tissue repertoires were significantly more similar in luminal-like than in basal-like breast cancer. T-cell repertoire diversity in tumors was found to be lower than in lymph nodes but higher than in nontumor tissue, and preferential V and J gene usage was observed. The conclusion that tumor T cells originate in lymph nodes was presented as consistent with a hypothesis rather than as directly demonstrated.

Comments on this clonotype: It lacks a known antigen. No much larger clonotype is one base removed from it; base qualities were not supplied.

Adjacent samples consisted of nontumor breast tissue surrounding the tumor. Sequencing relied on an Illumina HiSeq 2000. TCR beta chain libraries were generated by multiplex PCR amplification. High-throughput sequencing was used to analyze the amplified TCR beta chain products. Through fastp at Q25 and MiXCR, TCRdb rebuilt clones from the public reads, retaining in-frame beta chains. Rows are combined by CDR3 protein, so each entry shows the most common genes and DNA. The sample table contains 20,000 to 25,000 distinct CDR3 sequences; only one count was recorded for 50% to 75% of them. 15% to 20% of the sample is held by the ten biggest clonotypes. The source material was tumor-adjacent breast tissue. This clonotype originated in a female donor with breast cancer. Some clones in this sample may be carry-over from other donors' samples.

CDR3 loop: CASSPGTPPYEQYF. The DNA is as follows: TGTGCCAGCTCTCCCGGGACACCGCCCTACGAGCAGTACTTC. In this chain, TRBV18 is recombined with TRBJ2-7; the D gene is possibly TRBD1, with 6 bases matching. V is cut by 6 bases and J by 2 bases, and the space between the germline ends is 14 bases. Measured from the cysteine to the phenylalanine, the CDR3 is 14 residues long. The only DNA kept is the CDR3, 42 bases in frame from the first base. CDR1 is given as KGHSH and CDR2 as LQKENI, both from the germline V gene.